The next 7 T cell receptor beta chains were all read from a single sample in a study of T cells after yellow fever vaccination. TCRdb fed the 5' RACE reads into MiXCR, producing one record per CDR3 protein. The sample includes roughly 310,000 distinct CDR3 sequences, 8% to 10% of them seen just once. The starting material was PBMCs, obtained on the day of the first yellow fever vaccination. These receptors all stem from a young man who received the YFV17D yellow fever vaccine.

The chain uses TRBV27 and TRBJ1-1, with 8 positions matching TRBD1. Trimming at V came to 9 bases and at J to 4 bases, leaving 4 bases not matched to a gene. Germline CDR1 is MNHEY and CDR2 is SMNVEV (reference sequence). The CDR3 is 12 residues long. CDR3 loop: CASYRGGTEAFF. CDR3 nucleotides: TGTGCCAGTTACAGGGGGGGCACTGAAGCTTTCTTT.

The CDR3, as DNA: TGTGCCAGCAGCTCTTATCTAGCGGGGGAATGGGAGACCCAGTACTTC. Amino acid sequence: CASSSYLAGEWETQYF. This chain joins TRBV7-2 and TRBJ2-5; 10 nucleotides agree with TRBD2. This CDR3 has 16 residues. V dropped 4 bases and J dropped 5; count of bases not matched to a gene: 10. Germline CDR1 reads SGHTA; CDR2 reads FQGNSA.

This clonotype has at least ten counts. The chain's CDR3 is CAIRSAGTDGYTF. In DNA, the CDR3 is TGTGCCATCAGGTCCGCCGGGACGGATGGCTACACCTTC. The V call is TRBV10-3, the J call TRBJ1-2, with D possibly matching TRBD1 (5 bases). Trimming shortened V by 6 bases and J by 6 bases, and 14 bases separated the two germline ends. CDR3 size: 13 residues. Germline loops: CDR1 ENHRY, CDR2 SYGVKD.

The gene calls are TRBV11-1 and TRBJ2-1; 8 bases match TRBD2. The CDR3 spans 18 residues. V lost 4 bases to trimming and J lost 0 bases; unmatched junction nucleotides: 11. Germline V gives CDR1 SGHAT, CDR2 FQDESV (reference sequence). The CDR3 protein is CASSSPGGGIRSYNEQFF. The CDR3 nucleotides are TGTGCCAGCAGCTCTCCGGGGGGGGGGATTCGCTCCTACAATGAGCAGTTCTTC.

This chain connects TRBV7-2 to TRBJ2-4; D might be TRBD2 (5 bases). The CDR3 runs to 15 residues. Germline-derived CDR1 and CDR2 are SGHTA and FQGNSA. V lost 2 bases and J lost 1, with 9 bases in between. This chain's CDR3 is CASSLSGTAKNIQYF. In DNA form, the CDR3 reads TGTGCCAGCAGCTTAAGCGGAACCGCCAAAAACATTCAGTACTTC.

This clonotype was observed at least ten times. The chain recombines TRBV5-1 with TRBJ2-3; 9 bases agree with TRBD2. The CDR3 has 14 residues. The V and J ends lost 5 bases and 3 bases, in that order; junction bases with no gene match: 4. Germline CDR1 reads SGHRS; CDR2 reads YFSETQ. In nucleotides, the CDR3 is TGCGCCAGCAGAGTCAGCGGGGGGACAGATACGCAGTATTTT. Its protein product is CASRVSGGTDTQYF.

This clonotype has just a few counts. Written as DNA, the CDR3 is TGTGCCAGCAGCCAATCACCGGACGGCACCTACAATGAGCAGTTCTTC. The encoded protein is CASSQSPDGTYNEQFF. The chain links TRBV16 to TRBJ2-1; D is ambiguous. V lost 0 bases and J 2 bases, leaving 11 bases between the germline ends. Germline V lookup: CDR1 KGHSY, CDR2 FQNENV. The length of the CDR3 is 16 residues.